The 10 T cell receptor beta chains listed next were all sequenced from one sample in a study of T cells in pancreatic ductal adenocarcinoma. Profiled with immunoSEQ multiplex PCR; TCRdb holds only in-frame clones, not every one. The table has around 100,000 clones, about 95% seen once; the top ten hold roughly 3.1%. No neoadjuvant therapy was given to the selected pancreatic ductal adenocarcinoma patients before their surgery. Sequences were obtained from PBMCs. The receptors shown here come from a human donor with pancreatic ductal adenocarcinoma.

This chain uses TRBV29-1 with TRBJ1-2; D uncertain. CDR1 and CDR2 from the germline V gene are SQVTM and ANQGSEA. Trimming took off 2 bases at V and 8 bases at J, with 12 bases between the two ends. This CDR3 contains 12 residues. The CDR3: CSVERSGRGYTF. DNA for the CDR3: TGCAGCGTTGAACGTTCAGGTAGAGGCTACACCTTC.

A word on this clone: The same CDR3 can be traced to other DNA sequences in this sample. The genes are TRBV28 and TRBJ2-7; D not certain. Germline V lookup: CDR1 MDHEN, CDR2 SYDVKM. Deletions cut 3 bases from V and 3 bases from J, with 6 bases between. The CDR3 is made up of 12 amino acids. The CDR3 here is CASSLTDYEQYF. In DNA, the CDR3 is TGTGCCAGCAGTTTGACTGACTACGAGCAGTACTTC.

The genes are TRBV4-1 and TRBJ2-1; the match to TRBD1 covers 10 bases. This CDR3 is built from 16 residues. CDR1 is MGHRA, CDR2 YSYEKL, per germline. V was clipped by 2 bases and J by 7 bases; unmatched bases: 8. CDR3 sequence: CASSQTGQGVRNEQFF. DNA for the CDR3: TGCGCCAGCAGCCAAACCGGACAGGGGGTCAGGAATGAGCAGTTCTTC.

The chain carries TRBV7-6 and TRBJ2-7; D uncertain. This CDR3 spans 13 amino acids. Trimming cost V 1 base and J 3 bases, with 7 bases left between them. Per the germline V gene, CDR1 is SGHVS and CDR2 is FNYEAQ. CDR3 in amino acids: CASSLDRSYEQYF. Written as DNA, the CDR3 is TGTGCCAGCAGCTTAGACAGAAGCTACGAGCAGTACTTC. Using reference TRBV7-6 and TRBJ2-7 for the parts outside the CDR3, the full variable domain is GAGVSQSPRYKVTKRGQDVALRCDPISGHVSLYWYRQALGQGPEFLTYFNYEAQQDKSGLPNDRFSAERPEGSISTLTIQRTEQRDSAMYRCASSLDRSYEQYFGPGTRLTVT.

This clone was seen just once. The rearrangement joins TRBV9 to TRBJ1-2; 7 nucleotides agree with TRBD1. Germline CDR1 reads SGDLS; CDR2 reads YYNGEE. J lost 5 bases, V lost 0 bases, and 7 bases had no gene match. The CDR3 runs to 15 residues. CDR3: CASSVAPGQSYGYTF. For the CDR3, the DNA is TGTGCCAGCAGCGTAGCCCCGGGACAGAGTTATGGCTACACCTTC.

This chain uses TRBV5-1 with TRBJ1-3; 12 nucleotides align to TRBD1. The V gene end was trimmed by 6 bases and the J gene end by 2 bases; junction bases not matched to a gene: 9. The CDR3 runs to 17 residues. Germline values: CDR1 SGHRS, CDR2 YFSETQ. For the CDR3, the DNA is TGCGCCAGCACCCGGGGACAGGGGGCGAGACCTGGAAACACCATATATTTT. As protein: CASTRGQGARPGNTIYF.

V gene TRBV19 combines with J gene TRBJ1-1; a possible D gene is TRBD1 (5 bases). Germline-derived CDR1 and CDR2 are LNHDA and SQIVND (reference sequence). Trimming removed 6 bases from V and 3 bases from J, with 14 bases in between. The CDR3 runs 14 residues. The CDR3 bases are TGTGCCAGTAGAGGAGGGGATCGGTACACTGAAGCTTTCTTT. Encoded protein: CASRGGDRYTEAFF. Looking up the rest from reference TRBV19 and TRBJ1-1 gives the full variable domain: DGGITQSPKYLFRKEGQNVTLSCEQNLNHDAMYWYRQDPGQGLRLIYYSQIVNDFQKGDIAEGYSVSREKKESFPLTVTSAQKNPTAFYLCASRGGDRYTEAFFGQGTRLTVV.

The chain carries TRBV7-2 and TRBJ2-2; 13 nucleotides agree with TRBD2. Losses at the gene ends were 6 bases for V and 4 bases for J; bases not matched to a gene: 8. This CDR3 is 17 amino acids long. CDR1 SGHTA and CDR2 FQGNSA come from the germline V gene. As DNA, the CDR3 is TGTGCCAGCAGGTGGACTAGCGGGAGAGGTGGCACCGGGGAGCTGTTTTTT. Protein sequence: CASRWTSGRGGTGELFF.

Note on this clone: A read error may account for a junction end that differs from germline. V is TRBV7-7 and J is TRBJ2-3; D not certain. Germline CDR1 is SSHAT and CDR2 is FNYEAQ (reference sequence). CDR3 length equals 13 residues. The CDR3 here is CASTPLLPDTQYF. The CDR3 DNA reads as TGTGCTAGCACCCCCCTCCTCCCGGATACGCAGTATTTT.

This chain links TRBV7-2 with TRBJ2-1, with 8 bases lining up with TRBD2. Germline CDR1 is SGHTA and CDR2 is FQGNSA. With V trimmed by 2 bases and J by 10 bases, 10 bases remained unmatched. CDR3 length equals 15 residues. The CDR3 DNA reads TGTGCCAGCAGCTTACGGTGGCGGGAGGAAGGGGAGCAGTTCTTC. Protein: CASSLRWREEGEQFF.